This section outlines one T cell receptor beta chain sequence together with its context. The data were obtained in a study of blood T cell repertoires in COVID-19. Study-wide context: Sites in the United States, Italy and Spain provided acute and convalescent COVID-19 samples.

TCRdb keeps only in-frame clones here, not all; method: immunoSEQ multiplex PCR. The table includes around 250,000 clones, 86% detected once. Germline CDR1 reads MRHNA; CDR2 reads SNTAGT. Trimming took off 8 bases at V and 7 bases at J, with 20 bases between the two ends. The CDR3 loop spans 14 amino acids. The rearrangement links TRBV6-4 to TRBJ1-1; weak D call: TRBD1 (6 bases). The receptor was isolated from a man older than 75 with acute or convalescent COVID-19. Input material: peripheral blood. The CDR3 sequence: CASALRGGAGEAFF. CDR3 nucleotides: TGTGCCAGCGCTCTTAGGGGGGGCGCGGGTGAAGCTTTCTTT.